This is a list of T cell receptor beta chains from one sample in a study of cytomegalovirus exposure and HLA in healthy donors. The data were produced by immunoSEQ multiplex PCR, yet TCRdb's version contains in-frame clones alone and is incomplete. The table includes around 90,000 clones, 78% detected once. Sequenced input: PBMCs. The receptors stem from a woman aged 40 to 50 in good health and CMV-seronegative. Both conserved end residues are part of each CDR3. D genes are given only for firm matches. The size of a clone is reported for some rows only, either as once, few or many, or as a class for expanded clones.

d_call	clone_size	v_call	j_call	cdr3_nt	cdr3_aa
.	.	TRBV7-9	TRBJ2-7	TGTGCCAGCAGCTCTCGGGGCTACGAGCAGTACTTC	CASSSRGYEQYF
.	.	TRBV19	TRBJ1-1	TGTGCCAGTATCCGACAGAGTGAAGCTTTCTTT	CASIRQSEAFF
TRBD1	.	TRBV9	TRBJ2-2	TGTGCCAGCAGCGGGAAGGTTCCAGGGGGCCACATTTACCGCACCGGGGAGCTGTTTTTT	CASSGKVPGGHIYRTGELFF
.	once	TRBV7-9	TRBJ1-1	TGTGCCAGCAGCTTAGTCCAGAACACTGAAGCTTTCTTT	CASSLVQNTEAFF
TRBD2	.	TRBV6-1	TRBJ2-7	TGTGCCAGCAGTGAATTGGAGGGTAGCGGGATCTACGAGCAGTACTTC	CASSELEGSGIYEQYF
.	.	TRBV4-3	TRBJ2-7	TGCGCCAGCAGCCAAGCTGCTGGACACCTATACGAGCAGTACTTC	CASSQAAGHLYEQYF
TRBD1	.	TRBV27	TRBJ1-1	TGTGCCAGCAGTTTACACAGGGGGGAAGCTTTCTTT	CASSLHRGEAFF
.	.	TRBV11-2	TRBJ2-7	TGTGCCAGCAGCACTGCCCCCTCGGCGATGGGGAGGGAGCAGTACTTC	CASSTAPSAMGREQYF
TRBD2	.	TRBV19	TRBJ2-2	TGTGCCAGTAGCCGTGGGACTAGCGGGAGCGAGCTGTTTTTT	CASSRGTSGSELFF
.	once	TRBV11-2	TRBJ2-4	TGTGCCAGCACCCCCAGGGGGGTAGCCAAAAACATTCAGTACTTC	CASTPRGVAKNIQYF
TRBD1	.	TRBV2	TRBJ2-7	TGTGCCAGCGGCAAGATGGGACAGCTCTACGAGCAGTACTTC	CASGKMGQLYEQYF
TRBD2	.	TRBV19	TRBJ2-4	TGTGCCAGTAGTATGGAGTCCGGGACTAGCGGGCAGGGGAGCAAAAACATTCAGTACTTC	CASSMESGTSGQGSKNIQYF
.	.	TRBV19	TRBJ2-1	TGTGCCAGTAGCCTGGGTGACGGGCGGGGTGAGCAGTTCTTC	CASSLGDGRGEQFF
TRBD2	.	TRBV27	TRBJ2-7	TGTGCCAGCATCGTTAGCGGGAGGCTGTACTTC	CASIVSGRLYF
TRBD2	.	TRBV7-8	TRBJ2-1	TGTGCCAGCAGCTTAGCGCTCACTAGCGGTCCCTACAATGAGCAGTTCTTC	CASSLALTSGPYNEQFF
.	.	TRBV4-1	TRBJ2-4	TGCGCCAGCAGCCCGGAGGAGAGTGCAGGAGCGCTCAAAAACATTCAGTACTTC	CASSPEESAGALKNIQYF
TRBD1	.	TRBV7-2	TRBJ1-5	TGTGCCAGCAGCTTAGTCAGGGGGCGAAATCAGCCCCAGCATTTT	CASSLVRGRNQPQHF
.	.	TRBV7-2	TRBJ1-2	TGTGCCAGCAGCTTAGCAGGAGAAGGCTACACCTTC	CASSLAGEGYTF
.	.	TRBV10-3	TRBJ1-1	TGTGCCATCAGTACCGGGACAAGCAACACTGAAGCTTTCTTT	CAISTGTSNTEAFF
.	once	TRBV9	TRBJ1-2	TGTGCCAGCAGCGTAGGACAGCCAGGATCGCTCTATGGCTACCCCTTC	CASSVGQPGSLYGYPF
.	.	TRBV28	TRBJ2-3	TGTGCCAGCAGTCAAGCCGGGGATACGCAGTATTTT	CASSQAGDTQYF
TRBD2	.	TRBV5-1	TRBJ2-7	TGCGCCAGCAGCTTGCCCAGCGGGAGTAGGGCCTACGAGCAGTACTTC	CASSLPSGSRAYEQYF
.	.	TRBV27	TRBJ2-5	TGTGCCAGCAGTTCCCCAGGGTATGGAGAGACCCAGTACTTC	CASSSPGYGETQYF
.	.	TRBV27	TRBJ2-1	TGTGCCAGCAGCCGACAGGCGGGCTCCTACAATGAGCAGTTCTTC	CASSRQAGSYNEQFF
.	.	TRBV9	TRBJ1-2	TGTGCCAGCAGCCAAACAGGGTACGTGGGCTACACCTTC	CASSQTGYVGYTF
.	.	TRBV5-1	TRBJ2-1	TGCGCCAGCAGCTTGGTGGTGAGAGCGGGCCTCTCCTACAATGAGCAGTTCTTC	CASSLVVRAGLSYNEQFF
TRBD2	.	TRBV6-5	TRBJ2-5	TGTGCCAGCAGTTTCCTACGGGGGAGGGCGACGGAGACCCAGTACTTC	CASSFLRGRATETQYF
TRBD1	.	TRBV14	TRBJ2-2	TGTGCCAGCAGCCTTTGGACAGGGGACGGCGGGGAGCTGTTTTTT	CASSLWTGDGGELFF
.	.	TRBV5-4	TRBJ1-4	TGTGCCAGCAGCCCTTCGAGGGGCATCGGGGGTGAAAAACTGTTTTTT	CASSPSRGIGGEKLFF
.	once	TRBV5-1	TRBJ1-1	TGCGCCAGCAGCTTGGATCCAGGGAGGACTGAAGCTTTCTTT	CASSLDPGRTEAFF
TRBD1	.	TRBV7-9	TRBJ1-1	TGTGCCAGCAGCTTAGGAGTGACAGGGGATACTGAAGCTTTCTTT	CASSLGVTGDTEAFF
.	many	TRBV7-8	TRBJ1-2	TGTGCCAGCAGCTTACGGTTGGCAGGGGCGCGCTACACCTTC	CASSLRLAGARYTF
.	few	TRBV6-1	TRBJ2-5	TGTGCCAGCGGATCAGGGGAGCAAGAGACCCAGTACTTC	CASGSGEQETQYF
.	.	TRBV4-1	TRBJ2-3	TGCGCCAGCAGCCAAGAAGGCGGAAGCACAGATACGCAGTATTTT	CASSQEGGSTDTQYF
.	few	TRBV5-1	TRBJ1-1	TGCGCCAGCAGCTTGAGTGGGAGACCCGGGGTGAACACTGAAGCTTTCTTT	CASSLSGRPGVNTEAFF
.	.	TRBV6-5	TRBJ1-3	TGTGCCAGCAGTTACTCGGGGGGGCAAGTAAGAAACACCATATATTTT	CASSYSGGQVRNTIYF
.	.	TRBV6-6	TRBJ2-1	TGTGCCAGCAGTTACTCGGAGTTGGGCAATGAGCAGTTCTTC	CASSYSELGNEQFF
TRBD2	.	TRBV11-2	TRBJ2-5	TGTGCCAGCAGCCCCCTAGCGGGAGGAGAGACCCAGTACTTC	CASSPLAGGETQYF
.	.	TRBV21-1	TRBJ2-7	TGTGCCAGCAGCAACGGACTAGTACGCGAGCAGTACTTC	CASSNGLVREQYF
.	.	TRBV28	TRBJ2-2	TGTGCCAGCAGGGAACAGGGGAGGTTATCCGGGGAGCTGTTTTTT	CASREQGRLSGELFF
TRBD1	once	TRBV5-6	TRBJ2-2	TGTGCCAGCAGCATTAGACAGGGTCGCACCGGGGAGCTGTTTTTT	CASSIRQGRTGELFF
.	.	TRBV7-7	TRBJ2-3	TGTGCCAGCAGCGCCGGAGGAGGACTTGGAAGCACAGATACGCAGTATTTT	CASSAGGGLGSTDTQYF
TRBD2	.	TRBV29-1	TRBJ2-7	TGCAGCGTTGTAGGGGCGGGAGGGAGCGAGCAGTACTTC	CSVVGAGGSEQYF
.	many	TRBV6-6	TRBJ1-2	TGTGCCAGCAGTTACTCGGGGGGGACTAACTATGGCTACACCTTC	CASSYSGGTNYGYTF
.	.	TRBV6-1	TRBJ2-7	TGTGCCAGCAGTGAACAGGATCTCGAGCAGTACTTC	CASSEQDLEQYF
.	few	TRBV14	TRBJ1-1	TGTGCCAGCAGCCAGGATATGTTACCAGGGACTGAAGCTTTCTTT	CASSQDMLPGTEAFF
.	once	TRBV7-7	TRBJ2-7	TGTGCCAGCAGCCCAAACCCGGGGGCCTACGAGCAGTACTTC	CASSPNPGAYEQYF
TRBD1	few	TRBV4-2	TRBJ2-7	TGTGCCAGCAGCCAAGCGGGACAGGCCCCTTCCTACGAGCAGTACTTC	CASSQAGQAPSYEQYF
TRBD2	.	TRBV4-1	TRBJ2-7	TGCGCCAGCAGCCAAGAGGTGACTAGCGGGAGCTACGAGCAGTACTTC	CASSQEVTSGSYEQYF
TRBD2	.	TRBV10-3	TRBJ2-7	TGTGCCATCAGTCGGGATAGCGGGAAGGTTCCCTACGAGCAGTACTTC	CAISRDSGKVPYEQYF
.	.	TRBV25-1	TRBJ2-1	TGTGCCAGCAGTTACCGACAACTAGGTTACAATGAGCAGTTCTTC	CASSYRQLGYNEQFF
.	once	TRBV9	TRBJ1-5	TGTGCCAGCAGCGTAGAGGGGGAACAGCCCCAGCATTTT	CASSVEGEQPQHF
.	.	TRBV15	TRBJ2-2	TGTGCCACCAGCGGCACGGGGGGCAAAATATCCGGGGAGCTGTTTTTT	CATSGTGGKISGELFF
TRBD1	.	TRBV7-8	TRBJ2-5	TGTGCCAGCAGCACCGACAGGGGAAAAGGAGAGACCCAGTACTTC	CASSTDRGKGETQYF
.	.	TRBV7-2	TRBJ2-6	TGTGCCAGCAGCTTAGTGGGGGCCTACTCTGGGGCCAACGTCCTGACTTTC	CASSLVGAYSGANVLTF
.	once	TRBV11-2	TRBJ2-7	TGTGCCAGCAGCTTAGATCCCCTAGCGTACTCCTACGAGCAGTACTTC	CASSLDPLAYSYEQYF
.	few	TRBV9	TRBJ1-2	TGTGCCAGCAGCGTAGATGGAGAACCCGGCTACACCTTC	CASSVDGEPGYTF
.	.	TRBV9	TRBJ2-7	TGTGCCAGCAGCCCCCGGGTGGGGGGAGTCCACGAGCAGTACTTC	CASSPRVGGVHEQYF
TRBD1	.	TRBV4-2	TRBJ1-2	TGTGCCAGCAACAAGGGTGACGGACGACAGGGTGGTGACGATGGCTACACCTTC	CASNKGDGRQGGDDGYTF
TRBD1	.	TRBV19	TRBJ1-1	TGTGCCAGTAGTATTAGGGGGCATGGGAGGTCGGGCACTGAAGCTTTCTTT	CASSIRGHGRSGTEAFF